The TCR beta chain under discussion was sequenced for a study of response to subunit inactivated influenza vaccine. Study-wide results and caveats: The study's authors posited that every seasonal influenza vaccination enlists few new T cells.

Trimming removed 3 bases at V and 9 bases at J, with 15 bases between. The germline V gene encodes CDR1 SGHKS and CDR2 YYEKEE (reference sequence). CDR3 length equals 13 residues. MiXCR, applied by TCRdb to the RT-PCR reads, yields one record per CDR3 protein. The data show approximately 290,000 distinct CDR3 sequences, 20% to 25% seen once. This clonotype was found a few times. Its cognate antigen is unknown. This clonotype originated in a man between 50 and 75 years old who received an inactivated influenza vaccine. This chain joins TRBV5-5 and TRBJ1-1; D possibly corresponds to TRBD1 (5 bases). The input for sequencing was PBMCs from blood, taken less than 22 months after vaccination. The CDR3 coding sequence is TGTGCCAGCAGCTCCCGGGACGGCCGACAAGCTTTCTTT. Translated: CASSSRDGRQAFF.